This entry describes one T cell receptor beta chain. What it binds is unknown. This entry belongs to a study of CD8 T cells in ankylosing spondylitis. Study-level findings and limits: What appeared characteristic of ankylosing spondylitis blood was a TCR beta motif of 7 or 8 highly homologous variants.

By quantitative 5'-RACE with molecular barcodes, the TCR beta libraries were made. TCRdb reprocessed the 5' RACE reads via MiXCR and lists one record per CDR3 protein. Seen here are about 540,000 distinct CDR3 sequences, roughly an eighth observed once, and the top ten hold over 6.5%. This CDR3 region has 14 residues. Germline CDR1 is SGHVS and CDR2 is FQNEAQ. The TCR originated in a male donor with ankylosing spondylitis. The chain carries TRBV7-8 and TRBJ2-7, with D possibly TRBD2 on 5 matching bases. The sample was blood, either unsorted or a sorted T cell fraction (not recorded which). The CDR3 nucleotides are TGTGCCAGCAGCTTATTGAGGGCAGGCTACGGGCAGTACGTC. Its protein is CASSLLRAGYGQYV.